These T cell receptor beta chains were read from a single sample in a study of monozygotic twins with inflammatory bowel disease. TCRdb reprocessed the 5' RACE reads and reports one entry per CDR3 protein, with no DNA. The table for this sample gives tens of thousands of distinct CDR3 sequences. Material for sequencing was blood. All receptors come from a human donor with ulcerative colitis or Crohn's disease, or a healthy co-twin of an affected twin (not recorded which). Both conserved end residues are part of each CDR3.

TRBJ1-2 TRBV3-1 CASRLHPSEGYTF
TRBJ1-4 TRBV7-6 CASSSGGSVNEKLFF
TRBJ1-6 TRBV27 CASGTGTVHNSPLHF
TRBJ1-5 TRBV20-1 CSARPGQGPQPQHF
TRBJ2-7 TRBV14 CASSHGSPYEQYF
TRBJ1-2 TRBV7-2 CASSLVVGNGYTF
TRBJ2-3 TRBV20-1 CSASIQGTRRTDTQYF
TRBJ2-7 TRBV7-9 CASSLGEGQAGRYEQYF
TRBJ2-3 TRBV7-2 CASSLVSRGGDTQYF
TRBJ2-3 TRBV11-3 CASSRGQSTDTQYF